This entry lists 8 T cell receptor beta chains sequenced from one sample in a study of blood T cell repertoires in COVID-19. Method: immunoSEQ multiplex PCR; TCRdb's copy keeps in-frame clones and lacks some. Of 200,000 to 250,000 clones listed, 84% were seen once; the top ten hold roughly 7.6%. The sample consisted of peripheral blood. These receptor sequences come from a woman at least 80 years old with COVID-19, enrolled during active disease.

The chain links TRBV5-1 to TRBJ2-1, with 9 bases that match TRBD1. The CDR3 totals 14 residues. After removal of 5 bases from V and 3 bases from J, the junction contained 3 bases not matched to a gene. The germline gives CDR1 SGHRS, CDR2 YFSETQ. This CDR3 reads CASSWGQGYNEQFF. The CDR3 DNA sequence: TGCGCCAGCAGTTGGGGACAGGGCTACAATGAGCAGTTCTTC.

The CDR3 loop reads CASRLGPSGGQPQHF. Here the CDR3 DNA reads TGTGCCAGCAGGCTGGGCCCCTCCGGGGGTCAGCCCCAGCATTTT. This chain uses TRBV6-5 with TRBJ1-5; TRBD1 is a possible D gene (5 bases). The CDR3 extends over 15 amino acids. Trimming cost V 6 bases and J 6 bases, with 18 bases left between them. CDR1 is MNHEY, CDR2 SVGAGI, per germline.

The chain combines TRBV10-1 with TRBJ1-3; D remains ambiguous. The CDR3 loop spans 14 amino acids. V was trimmed by 4 bases and J by 2 bases, leaving 9 bases between them. Germline V gene lookup returns CDR1 WNHNN and CDR2 SYGVQD (reference sequence). CDR3 sequence: CASSGAATGNTIYF. The CDR3 region has the DNA TGCGCCAGCAGTGGGGCTGCCACTGGAAACACCATATATTTT.

Only a few counts were recorded for this clone. The chain links TRBV21-1 to TRBJ2-1; TRBD2, the D gene given by the table, was not confirmed from the DNA. TRBV21-1 is a listed pseudogene. This CDR3 contains 17 residues. In DNA, the CDR3 is TGTGCCAGCAGTCCCCGGCGGCTAGCGGGAACCTACAATGAGCAGTTCTTC. Its translation: CASSPRRLAGTYNEQFF.

The chain has TRBV25-1 and TRBJ2-5; D is possibly TRBD1 (5 bases). The CDR3 length is 17 residues. Between the trimmed V and J ends, which lost 0 bases and 0 bases, there was a span of 14 bases. Germline CDR1 and CDR2: MGHDK and SYGVNS. CDR3: CASSEYSSRVNQETQYF. CDR3 in DNA: TGTGCCAGCAGTGAATATTCTTCCAGGGTAAACCAAGAGACCCAGTACTTC.

The chain employs TRBV3-1 (or the pseudogene TRBV3-2) and TRBJ2-1; D ambiguous. Germline CDR1 LGHDT, CDR2 YNNKEL (reference sequence). This CDR3 is built from 15 residues. Trimming took off 0 bases at V and 6 bases at J, with 12 bases between the two ends. The CDR3 sequence is CASSQEIGAINEQFF. As DNA, the CDR3 is TGTGCCAGCAGCCAAGAGATCGGAGCGATCAATGAGCAGTTCTTC.

This sequence joins TRBV11-3 and TRBJ2-7; D remains ambiguous. The better agreement between TRBJ2-5 and the DNA end casts doubt on the J call. This CDR3 has 13 residues. The germline gives CDR1 SGHNT, CDR2 YENEEA. CDR3 protein: CASSSFIGETQYF. The CDR3 DNA reads as TGTGCCAGCAGCTCCTTCATCGGGGAGACCCAGTACTTC.

V usage is TRBV24-1 and J usage is TRBJ2-7; tentatively, D is TRBD2 (7 bases). Trimming removed 5 bases from V and 9 bases from J, with 22 bases in between. From germline, CDR1 is KGHDR and CDR2 SFDVKD. The CDR3 spans 15 residues. The CDR3 is CATSGSATGGLGQYF. DNA for the CDR3: TGTGCCACCAGTGGCTCGGCGACGGGGGGCCTAGGGCAGTACTTC.